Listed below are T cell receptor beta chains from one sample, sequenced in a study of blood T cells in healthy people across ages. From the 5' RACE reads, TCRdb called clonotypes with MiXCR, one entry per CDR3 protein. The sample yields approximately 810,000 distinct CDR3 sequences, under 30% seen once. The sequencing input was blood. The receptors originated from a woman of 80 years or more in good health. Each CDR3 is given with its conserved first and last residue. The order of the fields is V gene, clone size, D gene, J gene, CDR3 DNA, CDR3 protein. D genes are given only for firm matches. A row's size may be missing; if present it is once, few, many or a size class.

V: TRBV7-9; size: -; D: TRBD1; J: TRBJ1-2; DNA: TGTGCCAGCAGGTTGGGCGTCGGGGACAGGGTCGATGGCTACACCTTC; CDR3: CASRLGVGDRVDGYTF
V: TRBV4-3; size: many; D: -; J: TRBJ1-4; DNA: TGCGCCAGCAGCCAAGATCGGGCCGGGTATGAAAAACTGTTTTTT; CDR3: CASSQDRAGYEKLFF
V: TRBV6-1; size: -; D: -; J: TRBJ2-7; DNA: TGTGCCAGCAGCACTACAGGGTTAACCTACGAGCAGTACTTC; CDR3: CASSTTGLTYEQYF
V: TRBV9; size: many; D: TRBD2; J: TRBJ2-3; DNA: TGTGCCAGCAGCGTAGCTGGACTAGCGGTAGATACGCAGTATTTT; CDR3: CASSVAGLAVDTQYF
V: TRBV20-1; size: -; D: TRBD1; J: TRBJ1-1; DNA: TGCAGTGCTGGACAGGGCCTGAACACTGAAACTTTCTTT; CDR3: CSAGQGLNTETFF
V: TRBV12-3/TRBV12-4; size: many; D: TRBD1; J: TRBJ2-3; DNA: TGTGCCAGCAGTTTAAAGACAGGGGGCTTTAACACAGATACGCAGTATTTT; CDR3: CASSLKTGGFNTDTQYF
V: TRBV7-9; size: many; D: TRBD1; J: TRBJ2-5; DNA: TGTGCCAGCAGCTTAGCGGGGACAGGGGACCGTGAGACCCAGTACTTC; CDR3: CASSLAGTGDRETQYF
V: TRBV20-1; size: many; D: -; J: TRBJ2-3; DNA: TGCAGTGCTAGAAGACGGCCAGGGCTAGATACGCAGTATTTT; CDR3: CSARRRPGLDTQYF
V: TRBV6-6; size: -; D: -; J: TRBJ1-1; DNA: TGTGCCAGCAGCGACCCGATTAGGAGGACTGAAGCTTTCTTT; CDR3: CASSDPIRRTEAFF
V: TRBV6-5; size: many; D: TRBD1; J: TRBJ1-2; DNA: TGTGCCAGCAGTTACTCCACCGGGACAGGCCGGGTGGGCTACACCTTC; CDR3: CASSYSTGTGRVGYTF
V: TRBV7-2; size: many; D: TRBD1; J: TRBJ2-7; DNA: TGTGCCAGCAGCTTTGACAGGGGGCCGTACGAGCAGTACTTC; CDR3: CASSFDRGPYEQYF
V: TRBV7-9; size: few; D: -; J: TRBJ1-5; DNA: TGTGCCACTCAACAGGGTGTCAATCAGCCCCAGCATTTT; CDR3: CATQQGVNQPQHF
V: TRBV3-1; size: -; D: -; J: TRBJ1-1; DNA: TGTGCCAGCAGCCAGGCGACCGGGGGGCTCCCTGAAGCTTTCTTT; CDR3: CASSQATGGLPEAFF
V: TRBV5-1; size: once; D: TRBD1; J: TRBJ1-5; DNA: TGCGCCAGCAGCCCAGGGACAGGGTCTTCATTCGGGAGCAATCAGCCCCAGCATTTT; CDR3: CASSPGTGSSFGSNQPQHF
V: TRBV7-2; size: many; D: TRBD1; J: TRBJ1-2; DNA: TGTGCCAGCCCGGGACAGGGTTTATATGGCTACACCTTC; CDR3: CASPGQGLYGYTF
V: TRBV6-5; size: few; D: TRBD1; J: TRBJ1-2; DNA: TGTGCCAGCAGTCGAGACAGGGGATCAGCGGGCTACACCTTC; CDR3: CASSRDRGSAGYTF
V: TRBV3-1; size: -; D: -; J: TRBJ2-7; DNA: TGTGCCAGCAGCCAAGCCGCGGAGCCCTACGAGCAGTACTTC; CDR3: CASSQAAEPYEQYF
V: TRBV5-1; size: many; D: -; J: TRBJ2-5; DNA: TGCGCCAGCAGCCCTCGCCTGAGTTCTAACCAAGAGACCCAGTACTTC; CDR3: CASSPRLSSNQETQYF
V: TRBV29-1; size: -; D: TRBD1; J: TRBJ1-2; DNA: TGCAGCGTTGAAGACGGACAGGTGCCCAAGGGCTACACCTTC; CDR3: CSVEDGQVPKGYTF
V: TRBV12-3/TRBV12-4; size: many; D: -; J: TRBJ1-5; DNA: TGTGCCAGCAGGCAACAGGGTGGTCAGCCCCAGCATTTT; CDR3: CASRQQGGQPQHF
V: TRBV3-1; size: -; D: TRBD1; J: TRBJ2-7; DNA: TGTGCCAGCAGCTCGACAGGGCATAGGCAGTACTTC; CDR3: CASSSTGHRQYF
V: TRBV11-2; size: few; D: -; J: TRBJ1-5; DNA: TGTGCCAGCAGTCACGGGGGGCTTAGCAATCAGCCCCAGCATTTT; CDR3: CASSHGGLSNQPQHF
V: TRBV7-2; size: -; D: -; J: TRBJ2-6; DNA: TGTGCCTCTTCTCTGCTTGCGGCTGGGGCCAACGTCCTGACTTTC; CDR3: CASSLLAAGANVLTF
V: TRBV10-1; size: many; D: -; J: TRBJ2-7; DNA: TGCGCCAGCATATGGACAGTTCCCTACGAGCAGTACTTC; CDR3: CASIWTVPYEQYF
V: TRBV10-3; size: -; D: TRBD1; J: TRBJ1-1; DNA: TGTGCCACCGAGGGACAGGAGAACACTGAAACTTTCTTT; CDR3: CATEGQENTETFF
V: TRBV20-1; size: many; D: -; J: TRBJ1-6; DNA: TGCAGTGCCAGAGGCGTTTTAGGGAATTCACCCCTCCACTTT; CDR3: CSARGVLGNSPLHF
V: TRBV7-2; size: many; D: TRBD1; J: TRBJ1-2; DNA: TGTGCCAGCAGACGAACAGGGGGCGGGCTTGGCTACACCTTC; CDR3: CASRRTGGGLGYTF
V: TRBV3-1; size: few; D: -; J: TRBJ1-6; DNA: TGTGCCAGCAGCCAAGATTCTGGGGAAAGATCACCCCTCCACTTT; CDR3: CASSQDSGERSPLHF
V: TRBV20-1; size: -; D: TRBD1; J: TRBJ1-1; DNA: TGCAGTGCCGGGGACAGGGAAGCTTTCTTT; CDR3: CSAGDREAFF
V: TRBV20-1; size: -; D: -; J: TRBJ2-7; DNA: TGCAGTGCTAGAGGTGGGGGCCATAGCAGCTCCTACAATGAGCAGTACTTC; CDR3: CSARGGGHSSSYNEQYF
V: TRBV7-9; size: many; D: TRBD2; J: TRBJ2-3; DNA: TGTGCCAGCAGCTCCCGGACTAGTCCGACAGATACGCAGTATTTT; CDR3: CASSSRTSPTDTQYF
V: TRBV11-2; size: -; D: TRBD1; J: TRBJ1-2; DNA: TGTGCCAGCAGCCCTGACAGGGGCACCTATGGCTACACCTTC; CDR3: CASSPDRGTYGYTF
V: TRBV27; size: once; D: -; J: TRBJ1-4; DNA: TGTGCCAGCAGTTTTTTCTCGCACGTGGGTAATGAAAAACTGTTTTTT; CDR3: CASSFFSHVGNEKLFF
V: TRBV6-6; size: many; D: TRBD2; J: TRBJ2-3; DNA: TGTGCCAGCAGTTTTAGCGGGCAACGAACGGATACGCAGTATTTT; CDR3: CASSFSGQRTDTQYF
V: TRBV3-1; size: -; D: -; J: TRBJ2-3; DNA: TGTGCCAGCAGCCACCCAAGGGAGGGGGCCCAATATACGCAGTATTTT; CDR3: CASSHPREGAQYTQYF
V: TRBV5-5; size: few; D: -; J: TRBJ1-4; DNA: TGTGCCAGCAGCTTATCTAATGGGGAAAAACTGTTTTTT; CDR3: CASSLSNGEKLFF
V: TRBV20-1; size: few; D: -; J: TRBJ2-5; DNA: TGCAGTGCGGACCGGGACCCGGGGGAGACCCAGTACTTC; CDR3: CSADRDPGETQYF
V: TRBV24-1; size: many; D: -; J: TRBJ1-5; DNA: TGTGCCACCAGTGAGGGAAACCGGCAGCCCCAGCATTTT; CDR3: CATSEGNRQPQHF
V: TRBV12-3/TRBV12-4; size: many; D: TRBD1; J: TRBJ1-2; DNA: TGTGCCAGCAGTCCCGGGACAGGGTTGCCTGGCTACACCTTC; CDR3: CASSPGTGLPGYTF
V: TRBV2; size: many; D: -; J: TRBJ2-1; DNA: TGTGCCAGCAGTGTCAGGGGGGTGTTGAATGAGCAGTTCTTC; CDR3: CASSVRGVLNEQFF
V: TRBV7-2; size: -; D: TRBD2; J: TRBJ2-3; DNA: TGTGCCAGCAGCTTACAAGCGGGAGGCGGCCTGGATACGCAGTATTTT; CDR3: CASSLQAGGGLDTQYF
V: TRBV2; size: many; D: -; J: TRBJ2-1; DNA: TGTGCCAGCAGTGTTGCACGGAGCTCCTACAATGAGCAGTTCTTC; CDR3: CASSVARSSYNEQFF
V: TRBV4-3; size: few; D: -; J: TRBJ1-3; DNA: TGCGCCAGCAGCCAAGAACCAGGGCAGGGGACCATATATTTT; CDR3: CASSQEPGQGTIYF
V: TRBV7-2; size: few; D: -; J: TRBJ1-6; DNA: TGTGCCAGCTCCAAAGGCTCCTATAATTCACCCCTCCACTTT; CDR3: CASSKGSYNSPLHF
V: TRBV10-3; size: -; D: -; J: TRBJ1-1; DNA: TGTGCCATCTGCGAATCTAATGAAGCTTTCTTT; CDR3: CAICESNEAFF
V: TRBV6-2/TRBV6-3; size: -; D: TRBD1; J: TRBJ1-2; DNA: TGTGCCAGCAGATATGGACAGGGGTATGGCTACACCTTC; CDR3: CASRYGQGYGYTF
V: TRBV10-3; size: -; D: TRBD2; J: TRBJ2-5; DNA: TGTGCCATCAGTGAGTCGCCCGGGACTAGCGGGAAATCCTCCTACAATGAGCAGTACTTC; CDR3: CAISESPGTSGKSSYNEQYF
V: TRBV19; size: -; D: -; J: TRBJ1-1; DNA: TGTGCCAGTAGTAAGCCCCCCGGACGGATAAAGAACACTGAAGCTTTCTTT; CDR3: CASSKPPGRIKNTEAFF
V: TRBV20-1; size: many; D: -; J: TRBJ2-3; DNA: TGCAGTGCTAGCGGCAGTACTAGCACAGATACGCAGTATTTT; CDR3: CSASGSTSTDTQYF
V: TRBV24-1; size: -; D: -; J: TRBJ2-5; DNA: TGTGCCACCAGTGTGGGCAGGGGTGGGGAGACCCAGTACTTC; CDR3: CATSVGRGGETQYF
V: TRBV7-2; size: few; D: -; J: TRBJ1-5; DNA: TGTGCCAGCAGCTTAGCCCAGGGGCAGGGGCAGCCCCAGCATTTT; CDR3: CASSLAQGQGQPQHF
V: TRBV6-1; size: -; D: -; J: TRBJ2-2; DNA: TGTGCCAGCAGAGAAACAGGGATCGGGGAGCTGTTTTTT; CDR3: CASRETGIGELFF
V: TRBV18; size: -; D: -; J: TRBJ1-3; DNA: TGTGCCAGCTCACCATCGGGACTACCAGGCTCTGGAAACACCATATATTTT; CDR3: CASSPSGLPGSGNTIYF